This record looks at one T cell receptor (beta chain) sequence and its context. What it binds is not known. The sample is drawn from a study of T cells in localized non-small cell lung cancer. Here immunoSEQ multiplex PCR was the method, and the copy in TCRdb shows in-frame clones only, minus some. The sample carries roughly 66,000 clones, 90% recorded once. Study conclusions and caveats: Adjacent lung tissue had a median around 50 of the top 100 clones found in the tumor. A raised T cell density in blood coincided with lengthier overall survival.

V was trimmed by 5 bases and J by 4 bases, leaving 14 bases between them. The length of the CDR3 is 14 residues. From germline, CDR1 is SGHTA and CDR2 FQGNSA. The TCR comes from a woman between 35 and 75 years old with stage I lung adenocarcinoma. Sequencing used peripheral blood, obtained before any cancer treatment. This rearrangement joins TRBV7-2 to TRBJ1-2; D gene unclear. The CDR3 is CASSPPVRLYGYTF. CDR3 coding DNA: TGTGCCAGCAGCCCTCCGGTCAGGCTCTATGGCTACACCTTC.